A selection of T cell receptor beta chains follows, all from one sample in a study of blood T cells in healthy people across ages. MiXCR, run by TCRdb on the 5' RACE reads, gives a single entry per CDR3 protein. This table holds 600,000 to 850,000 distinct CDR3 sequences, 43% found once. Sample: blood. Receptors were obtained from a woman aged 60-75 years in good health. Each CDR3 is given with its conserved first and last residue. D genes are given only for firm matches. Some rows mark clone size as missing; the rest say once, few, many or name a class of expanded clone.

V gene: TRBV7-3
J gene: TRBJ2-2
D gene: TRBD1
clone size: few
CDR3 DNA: TGTGCCAGCAGCCTGCAGGGGGCTGGAGCCGGGGAGCTGTTTTTT
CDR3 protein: CASSLQGAGAGELFF

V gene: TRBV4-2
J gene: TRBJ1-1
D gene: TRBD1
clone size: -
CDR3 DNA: TGTGCCAGCAGAGATGACAGGGAGGGGACTGAAGCTTTCTTT
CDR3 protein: CASRDDREGTEAFF

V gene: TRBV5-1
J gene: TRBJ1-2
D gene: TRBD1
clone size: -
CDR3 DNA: TGCGCCAGCAGCACCTCCGGGACAGGGGGCTCTGGCTACACCTTC
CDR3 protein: CASSTSGTGGSGYTF

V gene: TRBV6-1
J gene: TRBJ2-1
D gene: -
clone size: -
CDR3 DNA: TGTGCCAGCACCGATCCGGGCTCTCACCTAACGCAGTTCTTC
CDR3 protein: CASTDPGSHLTQFF

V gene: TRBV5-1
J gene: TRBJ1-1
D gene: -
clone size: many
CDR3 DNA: TGCGCCAGCAGCACGGGGGTCACTGAAGCTTTCTTT
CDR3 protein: CASSTGVTEAFF

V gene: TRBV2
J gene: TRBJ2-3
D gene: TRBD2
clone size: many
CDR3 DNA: TGTGCCAGCAGTCAGACTAGCGGCCGCACAGATACGCAGTATTTT
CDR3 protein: CASSQTSGRTDTQYF

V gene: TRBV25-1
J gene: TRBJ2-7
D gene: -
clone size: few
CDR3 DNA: TGTGCCAGGCCGGGACACCCTGGAGACGAGCAGTACTTC
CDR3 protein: CARPGHPGDEQYF

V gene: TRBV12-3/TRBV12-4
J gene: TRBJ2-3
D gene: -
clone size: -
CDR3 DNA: TGTGCCAGCAGTAGATTTGGATCAGATACGCAGTATTTT
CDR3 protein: CASSRFGSDTQYF

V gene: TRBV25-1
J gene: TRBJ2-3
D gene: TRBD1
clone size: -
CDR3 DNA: TGTGCCAGCAGTGGGGGACAGTACAGCACAGATACGCAGTATTTT
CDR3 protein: CASSGGQYSTDTQYF

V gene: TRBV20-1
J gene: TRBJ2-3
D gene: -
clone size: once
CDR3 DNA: TGCAGTGCCGGCTCTATGAGGGACCGCACAGATACGCAGTATTTT
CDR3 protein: CSAGSMRDRTDTQYF

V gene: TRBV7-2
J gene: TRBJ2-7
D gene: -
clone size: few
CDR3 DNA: TGTGCCAGCAGCTTAGTGGCTACCGCTTGGCGGGAGCAGTACTTC
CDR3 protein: CASSLVATAWREQYF

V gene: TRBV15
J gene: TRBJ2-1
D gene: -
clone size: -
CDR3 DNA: TGTGCCACCAGCAGAGGCCCGGAACCCTACAATGAGCAGTTCTTC
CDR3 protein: CATSRGPEPYNEQFF

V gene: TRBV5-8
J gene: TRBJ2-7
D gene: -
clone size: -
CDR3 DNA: TGTGCCAGCAGCTTGGAAGGGGCTGACGACGAGCAGTACTTC
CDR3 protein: CASSLEGADDEQYF

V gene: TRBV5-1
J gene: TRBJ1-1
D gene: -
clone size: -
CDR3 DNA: TGCGCCAGCAGCTGGGGGTCACAGGCCGCGGGGACTGAAGCTTTCTTT
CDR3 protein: CASSWGSQAAGTEAFF

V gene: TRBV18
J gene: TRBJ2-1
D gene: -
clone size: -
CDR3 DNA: TGTGCCAGCTCACCACGGCAGGGGTCCTACAATGAGCAGTTCTTC
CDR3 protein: CASSPRQGSYNEQFF

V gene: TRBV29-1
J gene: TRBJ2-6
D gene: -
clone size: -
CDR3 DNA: TGCAGCGTTAGAATCCCAGATGGGGCCAACGTCCTGACTTTC
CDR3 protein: CSVRIPDGANVLTF

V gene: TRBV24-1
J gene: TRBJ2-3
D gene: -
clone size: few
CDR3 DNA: TGTGCCACCAGTTGGGGGAACACAGATACGCAGTATTTT
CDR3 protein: CATSWGNTDTQYF

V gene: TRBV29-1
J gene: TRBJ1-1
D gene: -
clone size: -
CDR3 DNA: TGCAGCGTTGGACTTAAGAACACTGAAGCTTTCTTT
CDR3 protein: CSVGLKNTEAFF

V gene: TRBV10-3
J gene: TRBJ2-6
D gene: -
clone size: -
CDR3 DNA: TGTGCCATCAGTGAGTCCAGTCGCTCTGGGGCCAACGTCCTGACTTTC
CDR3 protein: CAISESSRSGANVLTF

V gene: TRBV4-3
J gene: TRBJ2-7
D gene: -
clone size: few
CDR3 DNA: TGCGCCAGCAGCCAAGTCCGAACTTCCTACGAGCAGTACTTC
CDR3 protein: CASSQVRTSYEQYF

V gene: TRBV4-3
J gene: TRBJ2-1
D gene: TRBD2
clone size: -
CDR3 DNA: TGCGCCAGCAGCCCCCTACTAGCGGAACCCTACAGTGAGCAGTTCTTC
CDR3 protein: CASSPLLAEPYSEQFF

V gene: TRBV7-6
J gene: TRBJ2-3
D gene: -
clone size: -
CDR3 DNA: TGTGCCAGCAGCAAAAGTCCCGCAGGAGCCCTATCATGGCAGTATTTT
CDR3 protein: CASSKSPAGALSWQYF

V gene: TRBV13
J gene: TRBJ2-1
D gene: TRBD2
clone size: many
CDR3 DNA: TGTGCCAGCAGCACCCGGGAGGGACTGATATCTGGTGAGCAGTTCTTC
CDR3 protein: CASSTREGLISGEQFF

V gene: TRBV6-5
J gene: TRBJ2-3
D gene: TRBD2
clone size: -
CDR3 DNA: TGTGCCAGCAGCCCTAGCGGGGGGGCCAGTGATACGCAGTATTTT
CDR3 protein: CASSPSGGASDTQYF

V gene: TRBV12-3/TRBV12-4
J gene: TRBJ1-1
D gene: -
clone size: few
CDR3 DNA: TGTGCCAGCAGGGTCAACACTGAAGCTTTCTTT
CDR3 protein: CASRVNTEAFF

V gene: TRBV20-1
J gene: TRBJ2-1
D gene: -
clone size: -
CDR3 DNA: TGCAGTGCTAGAGATAGAGAGACCCAGTTCTTC
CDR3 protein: CSARDRETQFF